This TCR beta chain was sequenced during a study of Ad26.COV2.S vaccination and SARS-CoV-2 variants. Study outcomes and limitations: Reports say spike-specific CD8+ and CD4+ T cell responses covered substantial breadth after vaccination. Across vaccine and placebo recipients, the breadth of non-spike TCRs was similar.

As for this clone: Its antigen is currently unknown.

Germline CDR1 SNHLY, CDR2 FYNNEI. Trimming removed 4 bases at V and 0 bases at J, with 10 bases between. The CDR3 is 15 amino acids. Clones were read by immunoSEQ multiplex PCR, and TCRdb kept only the in-frame ones, dropping some. The table lists 100,000 or so clones, 80% of them singletons. V gene TRBV2 combines with J gene TRBJ2-1; TRBD2 might be the D (5 bases). This sequence was found in a human donor who had recovered from COVID-19. The specimen was peripheral blood, collected after recovery from COVID-19. CDR3 in amino acids: CASSASPSSYNEQFF. The CDR3 DNA reads as TGTGCCAGCAGTGCTAGCCCCAGCTCCTACAATGAGCAGTTCTTC.